The 23 T cell receptor beta chains below all came from one sample that was sequenced in a study of blood T cells in healthy people across ages. The authors ran a second PCR of about 6 to 11 cycles using a sample-barcoded 5' primer and a J-beta primer mix. One entry per CDR3 protein results from TCRdb running MiXCR on the 5' RACE reads. Here the sample spans over 600,000 distinct CDR3 sequences, roughly 46% being singletons. Sequencing was done on a sample of blood. The receptors were sampled from a man older than 75 in good health.

This sequence joins TRBV6-2 or TRBV6-3 and TRBJ2-5, with D unresolved. The J call may be in error: the DNA end matches TRBJ2-7 better. CDR3 size: 16 residues. The V gene's germline CDR1 is MNHEY and CDR2 SVGEGT. The CDR3 is CASSYRVGGARHEQYF. The DNA for the CDR3 is TGTGCCAGCAGTTACAGAGTAGGTGGAGCGAGACACGAGCAGTACTTC.

This sequence joins TRBV4-1 and TRBJ1-1; D ambiguous. The CDR3 is 15 amino acids. Germline V gene data show CDR1 as MGHRA and CDR2 as YSYEKL. Trimming took 1 base from V and 10 from J, leaving 19 bases between them. The CDR3 protein is CASSQVKAAVEGAFF. CDR3 DNA: TGCGCCAGCAGCCAAGTAAAGGCGGCGGTGGAAGGAGCTTTCTTT.

The chain links TRBV5-1 to TRBJ2-3, with 7 bases fitting TRBD2. Germline V lookup: CDR1 SGHRS, CDR2 YFSETQ. V trimming: 6 bases; J trimming: 0 bases; junction bases outside the gene matches: 10. The CDR3 is 16 amino acids. CDR3 loop: CASTTEISGSTDTQYF. The CDR3 coding sequence is TGCGCCAGCACCACCGAAATTAGCGGGAGCACAGATACGCAGTATTTT.

This clonotype appeared once. The V and J genes are TRBV6-6 and TRBJ1-1, with 8 bases identical to TRBD1. The germline gives CDR1 MNHNY, CDR2 SVGAGI (reference sequence). The CDR3 has 14 amino acids. V lost 4 bases, J lost 2 bases, and 3 bases stayed unmatched. The CDR3 spells CASSWTGRNTEAFF. CDR3 nucleotide sequence: TGTGCCAGCAGTTGGACAGGGAGAAACACTGAAGCTTTCTTT.

Points on this clonotype: One junction end does not reproduce the germline sequence, and a read error may be involved. The V gene is TRBV20-1, the J gene TRBJ2-3; 10 bases map to TRBD2. CDR1 and CDR2 from the germline V gene are DFQATT and SNEGSKA (reference sequence). The CDR3 extends over 15 amino acids. CDR3 bases: TGCCGTGCTCAAGGACTAGCGGCAAGCACAGATACGCAGTATTTT. Translation gives CRAQGLAASTDTQYF.

The CDR3: CASSKGQGPYEKLFF. CDR3 coding DNA: TGTGCCAGCAGTAAGGGACAGGGGCCTTATGAAAAACTGTTTTTT. J is TRBJ1-4 and V is TRBV6-6, with 10 bases identical to TRBD1. The V gene's germline CDR1 is MNHNY and CDR2 SVGAGI (reference sequence). V gave up 5 bases and J gave up 6 bases; unmatched junction bases: 6. The CDR3 covers 15 residues.

Concerning this clonotype: At one end the junction does not follow the germline gene, possibly because of a read error. V is TRBV12-3 or TRBV12-4 and J is TRBJ2-1; 7 positions agree with TRBD1. This CDR3 has 19 amino acids. The CDR3 sequence: CASNLGEGATFSSYNEQFF. Written as DNA, the CDR3 is TGCGCCAGCAACCTCGGAGAGGGGGCGACCTTTAGCTCCTACAATGAGCAGTTCTTC.

Concerning this clonotype itself: Sequence at one end of the junction differs from germline and may be a read error. The J gene is TRBJ2-3, the V gene TRBV20-1, with D possibly being TRBD2 (6 bases). This CDR3 has 14 amino acids. CDR1 DFQATT and CDR2 SNEGSKA come from the germline V gene (reference sequence). DNA for the CDR3: TGCAATGCTAAGCGGGCCCCTAGCACAGATACGCAGTATTTT. This sequence encodes CNAKRAPSTDTQYF.

To note about this clonotype: At one of its ends the junction is not consistent with the germline gene, which may arise from a read error. This chain joins TRBV4-2 and TRBJ2-3, with D maybe TRBD2 (5 bases). CDR1 is LGHNA and CDR2 is YNFKEQ in the germline V gene. This CDR3 contains 16 residues. CDR3 sequence (DNA): TGTGCCAGCAGCCAAGATTGGGCTAGCCCCACAGATACACAGTATTTT. This gives the protein CASSQDWASPTDTQYF.

This clonotype showed up just a few times. The V call is TRBV5-1, the J call TRBJ2-5, with 10 bases fitting TRBD2. The CDR3 has 15 residues. Germline V CDR1 and CDR2: SGHRS, YFSETQ. V lost 4 bases and J lost 3; bases outside the gene matches: 6. The CDR3 DNA is TGCGCCAGCAGCCCTTCTAGCGGGAGTGAAGAGACCCAGTACTTC. Amino acids: CASSPSSGSEETQYF. Together with reference TRBV5-1 and TRBJ2-5, the CDR3 gives the full variable domain: KAGVTQTPRYLIKTRGQQVTLSCSPISGHRSVSWYQQTPGQGLQFLFEYFSETQRNKGNFPGRFSGRQFSNSRSEMNVSTLELGDSALYLCASSPSSGSEETQYFGPGTRLLVL.

This clonotype was counted many times. The J gene is TRBJ2-5, the V gene TRBV6-5; D is unclear. V was trimmed by 5 bases and J by 7 bases, leaving 11 bases between them. The CDR3 loop spans 12 amino acids. Germline values: CDR1 MNHEY, CDR2 SVGAGI. The CDR3 bases are TGTGCCAGCAGTCTCTCAGGATGGACCCAGTACTTC. Its translation is CASSLSGWTQYF.

A word on this clonotype: A read error may produce the germline difference seen at one junction end. The chain has TRBV20-1 and TRBJ2-4; a possible D gene is TRBD2 (5 bases). CDR3 length: 15 amino acids. Germline-derived CDR1 and CDR2 are DFQATT and SNEGSKA (reference sequence). CDR3 nucleotide sequence: TGCGGTGCTAGCTTTCCCGCAGAGAGGACAAACATTCAGTACTTC. Its protein product is CGASFPAERTNIQYF.

As concerns this clonotype: One end of the junction is discordant with germline, which a read error may explain. The J gene is TRBJ1-2, the V gene TRBV29-1; TRBD1 might be the D (6 bases). CDR3 size: 12 residues. Germline V gene lookup returns CDR1 SQVTM and CDR2 ANQGSEA. The CDR3 region has the DNA TGCAGCGTTGATAGGGGGTACTATGGCTATACCTTC. As protein: CSVDRGYYGYTF.

In this sample, this clonotype turned up once. The V call is TRBV9, the J call TRBJ1-3; D is undetermined. Germline values: CDR1 SGDLS, CDR2 YYNGEE. The CDR3 runs 14 residues. The ends were cut back, 3 bases at V and 0 bases at J, with 7 bases in the middle. The CDR3 region is CASSADYSGNTIYF. CDR3 in DNA: TGTGCCAGCAGCGCAGACTACTCTGGAAACACCATATATTTT.

This clonotype was seen repeatedly, ten times or more. This chain joins TRBV5-1 and TRBJ2-5; D uncertain. Germline V lookup: CDR1 SGHRS, CDR2 YFSETQ. V lost 9 bases to trimming and J lost 0 bases, with 12 bases between them. The CDR3 covers 13 residues. CDR3: CAKRWADQETQYF. CDR3 nucleotides: TGCGCCAAAAGGTGGGCAGACCAAGAGACCCAGTACTTC.

This clonotype was detected a few times. The chain is built from TRBV4-2 and TRBJ2-1; D might be TRBD1 or TRBD2, each matching 6 bases. This CDR3 region has 16 residues. The V gene lost 1 base and the J gene lost 2 bases, with 12 bases spanning the gap. From germline, CDR1 is LGHNA and CDR2 YNFKEQ. Here the CDR3 reads CASSQGGGGPYNEQFF. CDR3 nucleotide sequence: TGTGCCAGCAGCCAAGGGGGTGGGGGGCCCTACAATGAGCAGTTCTTC.

The chain joins TRBV10-3 to TRBJ2-3; D is uncertain. The germline CDR1 and CDR2 sequences are ENHRY and SYGVKD. V was clipped by 6 bases and J by 5 bases, with 15 bases between them. The CDR3 covers 14 residues. CDR3 amino acids: CAISPIEKRDTQYF. In DNA, the CDR3 is TGTGCCATCAGCCCCATCGAAAAGAGAGATACGCAGTATTTT.

The chain couples TRBV29-1 to TRBJ1-1; D is perhaps TRBD1 (5 bases). The CDR3 spans 14 residues. Germline V gene lookup returns CDR1 SQVTM and CDR2 ANQGSEA. Between the trimmed V and J ends, which lost 3 bases and 3 bases, there was a span of 14 bases. CDR3 in DNA: TGCAGCGTTGATATTCGGCAGGGAGACACTGAAGCTTTCTTT. It codes for CSVDIRQGDTEAFF.

V and J are TRBV14 and TRBJ1-2; no reliable D call. CDR3 length: 16 residues. Germline V lookup: CDR1 SGHDN, CDR2 FVKESK. V was clipped by 2 bases and J by 7 bases, with 20 bases between them. In DNA form, the CDR3 reads TGTGCCAGCAGCCAAACCCCGGGCGCCGCGGCCGGTGGCTACACCTTC. This gives the protein CASSQTPGAAAGGYTF.

V and J are TRBV28 and TRBJ2-7; 9 nucleotides line up with TRBD1. The CDR3 contains 14 residues. CDR1 and CDR2 (germline): MDHEN, SYDVKM. The V and J ends lost 6 bases and 5 bases, in that order; junction bases with no gene match: 8. As DNA, the CDR3 is TGTGCCAGCAGCCAAGGGACAGGGAGGCACGAGCAGTACTTC. The encoded protein is CASSQGTGRHEQYF.

For the CDR3, the DNA is TGTGCCAGCGGACAGTGGGAGACCCAGTACTTC. Translated, it gives CASGQWETQYF. This chain uses TRBV3-1 with TRBJ2-5; weak D call: TRBD1 (6 bases). The CDR3 runs 11 residues. V lost 8 bases to trimming and J lost 5 bases, with 9 bases between them. The V gene's germline CDR1 is LGHDT and CDR2 YNNKEL (reference sequence).

This clonotype was seen a few times. The chain uses TRBV29-1 and TRBJ2-1; possible D gene TRBD2, 6 bases. This CDR3 region has 15 residues. V shed 6 bases and J shed 6 bases, with 21 bases lying between them. Per germline, CDR1 SQVTM and CDR2 ANQGSEA. CDR3 in DNA: TGCAGCGTAACCAAGGACGGGGGACTCCCCAATGAGCAGTTCTTC. It translates to CSVTKDGGLPNEQFF.

The CDR3, as DNA: TGTGCCAGCAGCCGACAGGGGTTGGATGAAAAACTGTTTTTT. Its protein is CASSRQGLDEKLFF. The chain carries TRBV12-3 or TRBV12-4 and TRBJ1-4; TRBD1 aligns across 8 bases. This CDR3 has 14 amino acids. V lost 6 bases to trimming and J lost 6 bases; unmatched junction nucleotides: 6.